This record concerns one TCR beta chain sequence. This specimen comes from a study of OX40 agonist ivuxolimab in advanced cancers. Whole-study context: All patients had ivuxolimab intravenously every 2 weeks at 0.01 to 10 mg/kg.

Using immunoSEQ multiplex PCR, the repertoire was profiled, and TCRdb retains in-frame clones only, with some absent. The repertoire includes tens of thousands of clones, around 85% of them detected once, and about 4.6% sits in the top ten. CDR3 length equals 13 residues. Trimming took 0 bases from V and 3 from J, leaving 4 bases between them. The germline gives CDR1 LNHNV, CDR2 YYDKDF (reference sequence). The sequencing here drew on CD4+ or CD8+ T cells sorted from blood, taken in a trial of the OX40 agonist ivuxolimab. V is TRBV15 and J is TRBJ2-3, with unresolved D. The origin of this receptor is an adult with an advanced solid tumor such as melanoma, head and neck, liver or kidney cancer. CDR3 bases: TGTGCCACCAGCAGAGAAAGGACAGATACGCAGTATTTT. This sequence encodes CATSRERTDTQYF.